These 30 T cell receptor beta chains were sequenced from one sample in a study of breast tumors, draining lymph nodes, adjacent tissues. MiXCR was run by TCRdb on the multiplex PCR reads, yielding one entry per CDR3 protein. The sample includes tens of thousands of distinct CDR3 sequences, approximately 45% of them seen just once. The sample consisted of breast tumor tissue. The receptors originated from a female donor with breast cancer. Some clones in this sample may be carry-over from other donors' samples.

A remark on this clonotype: One junction end does not reproduce the germline sequence, and a read error may be involved. The chain links TRBV7-2 to TRBJ2-5; tentative D call: TRBD1 (6 bases). The CDR3 consists of 15 residues. Germline lookup yields CDR1 SGHTA and CDR2 FQGNSA. In DNA, the CDR3 is TGTGCCAGCAGCTTTTCCCGGCAGGGACAAGAGGCCCAGTACTTC. Its translation: CASSFSRQGQEAQYF.

The genes are TRBV29-1 and TRBJ1-2, with 9 bases fitting TRBD1. V dropped 6 bases and J dropped 8; count of bases not matched to a gene: 13. The CDR3 extends over 14 amino acids. Germline V lookup: CDR1 SQVTM, CDR2 ANQGSEA. The chain's CDR3 is CSVEAGQGIGGYTF. In DNA, the CDR3 is TGCAGCGTGGAGGCCGGACAGGGGATTGGCGGCTACACCTTC.

This clonotype was seen only once. The V call is TRBV2, the J call TRBJ2-7, with D possibly being TRBD2 (6 bases). The CDR3 has 15 amino acids. Trimming cost V 4 bases and J 6 bases, with 19 bases left between them. The germline V gene has CDR1 SNHLY and CDR2 FYNNEI. The CDR3 DNA reads TGTGCCAGCAGTGGTCCGGGACTGGACAACTCCGAGCAGTACTTC. Amino acids: CASSGPGLDNSEQYF.

This clonotype was seen repeatedly, ten times or more. This sequence joins TRBV19 and TRBJ2-2, with TRBD2 identical over 15 bases. The CDR3 is made up of 18 amino acids. Germline V gene sequence: CDR1 LNHDA, CDR2 SQIVND (reference sequence). The junction had 5 bases not matched to a gene; V was cut back by 5 bases and J by 1 base. In DNA, the CDR3 is TGTGCCAGTAGTCTCTGGACTAGCGGGAGGGTGAACACCGGGGAGCTGTTTTTT. Protein: CASSLWTSGRVNTGELFF.

The V call is TRBV6-4, the J call TRBJ2-5; D is perhaps TRBD1 (5 bases). Germline V CDR1 and CDR2: MRHNA, SNTAGT. Deletions cut 5 bases from V and 5 bases from J, with 27 bases between. The CDR3 length is 18 residues. The CDR3 loop is CASSRTTDERQCGETQYF. CDR3 in DNA: TGTGCCAGCAGTAGGACCACCGACGAACGACAGTGTGGGGAGACCCAGTACTTC.

This clonotype was seen many times. This rearrangement joins TRBV18 to TRBJ1-6, with 7 bases identical to TRBD1. The CDR3 has 14 residues. With 4 bases clipped from V and 4 bases from J, the junction kept 1 base outside the gene matches. The germline gives CDR1 KGHSH, CDR2 LQKENI. The CDR3 DNA reads TGTGCCAGCTCACAGACAGGGTATAATTCACCCCTCCACTTT. Amino acids: CASSQTGYNSPLHF.

Comments on this clonotype: A read error is possible here, since a much larger clone lies one base away. The chain uses TRBV20-1 and TRBJ2-1, with 9 bases matching TRBD2. The J segment lost 7 bases and the V segment lost 5 bases, leaving 12 bases of the junction unmatched. The CDR3 consists of 15 residues. CDR1 DFQATT and CDR2 SNEGSKA come from the germline V gene (reference sequence). The chain's CDR3 is CSARTRASGTNEQFF. The CDR3 nucleotides read TGCAGTGCTCGCACCCGGGCTAGCGGGACTAATGAGCAGTTCTTC.

This clonotype has a count of ten or more. The chain employs TRBV11-3 and TRBJ2-1, with 7 bases lining up with TRBD2. Germline V CDR1 and CDR2: SGHNT, YENEEA. The ends lost 1 base at V and 3 bases at J; junction bases unmatched: 6. The CDR3 sequence is 16 residues long. This chain's CDR3 is CASSLGSSGNYNEQFF. The CDR3 nucleotides are TGTGCCAGCAGCTTAGGGTCCAGCGGGAACTACAATGAGCAGTTCTTC.

This clonotype came up many times. The chain links TRBV28 to TRBJ2-7; D might be TRBD1 or TRBD2, each matching 5 bases. The ends were cut back, 4 bases at V and 4 bases at J, with 11 bases in the middle. CDR3 size: 13 residues. Germline V gives CDR1 MDHEN, CDR2 SYDVKM. For the CDR3, the DNA is TGTGCCAGCAGTTCGGGATCAGGGTACGAGCAGTACTTC. It codes for CASSSGSGYEQYF.

There are many counts of this clonotype. The chain links TRBV4-1 to TRBJ2-5, with TRBD2 identical over 10 bases. Trimming at V came to 0 bases and at J to 4 bases, leaving 14 bases not matched to a gene. The CDR3 length is 19 residues. Germline assignment: CDR1 MGHRA and CDR2 YSYEKL. The CDR3 loop is CASSQEFPSGSSKRETQYF. The CDR3 DNA sequence: TGCGCCAGCAGCCAAGAATTCCCTAGCGGGAGTAGTAAACGAGAGACCCAGTACTTC.

Concerning this clonotype itself: A much larger clone sits a single nucleotide away, making a read error possible. CDR3 protein: CASSQADRVHGYAF. In DNA, the CDR3 is TGTGCCAGCAGCCAAGCTGACAGGGTACATGGCTACGCCTTC. The chain employs TRBV3-1 and TRBJ1-2; 7 bases agree with TRBD1. The length of the CDR3 is 14 residues. Per the germline V gene, CDR1 is LGHDT and CDR2 is YNNKEL (reference sequence).

This clonotype was recorded many times. The chain joins TRBV7-9 to TRBJ1-1, with D perhaps TRBD1 (5 bases). There are 14 residues in the CDR3. V gave up 5 bases and J gave up 4 bases, with 14 bases separating them. The V gene's germline CDR1 is SEHNR and CDR2 FQNEAQ (reference sequence). The CDR3 reads CASSRPTGGTEAFF. In DNA, the CDR3 is TGTGCCAGCAGCCGACCCACAGGAGGCACTGAAGCTTTCTTT.

This chain joins TRBV20-1 and TRBJ1-4, with 8 bases lining up with TRBD1. This CDR3 region has 17 residues. CDR1 is DFQATT and CDR2 is SNEGSKA in the germline V gene (reference sequence). The trim removed 3 bases at V and 3 bases at J, leaving 12 bases unmatched. The CDR3 nucleotides read TGCAGTGCTAGCAACCCGGACAGGGCCGAGGCTAATGAAAAACTGTTTTTT. Its translation is CSASNPDRAEANEKLFF.

This clonotype was detected ten times or more. The V gene is TRBV5-1, the J gene TRBJ2-7; 7 positions match TRBD1. V gave up 3 bases and J gave up 0 bases; unmatched junction bases: 6. CDR3 length: 15 residues. Germline V gene data show CDR1 as SGHRS and CDR2 as YFSETQ. The CDR3 region has the DNA TGCGCCAGCAGCTCGCGACAGGGCCGCTCCTACGAGCAGTACTTC. Translated, it gives CASSSRQGRSYEQYF.

This clonotype was seen just once. The genes are TRBV7-2 and TRBJ1-5; no reliable D call. CDR3 length: 13 residues. From germline, CDR1 is SGHTA and CDR2 FQGNSA. Trimming stripped 4 bases from V and 14 bases from J, with 18 bases between. This chain's CDR3 is CASSSNRATYEHF. The CDR3 region has the DNA TGTGCCAGCAGCTCAAACAGAGCCACCTACGAGCATTTT.

Concerning this clonotype: A read error may produce the germline difference seen at one junction end. The chain links TRBV7-9 to TRBJ1-2, with 9 bases that match TRBD1. Germline V lookup: CDR1 SEHNR, CDR2 FQNEAQ (reference sequence). This CDR3 contains 16 residues. For the CDR3, the DNA is TGTGCCAGCAGCCGACAGGGGGAGCTAGTCGGCTATGGCTTCACCTTC. Protein: CASSRQGELVGYGFTF.

This clonotype has at least ten counts. The chain recombines TRBV7-6 with TRBJ2-2, with 9 bases identical to TRBD2. V lost 5 bases and J lost 8; bases outside the gene matches: 9. The length of the CDR3 is 15 residues. From germline, CDR1 is SGHVS and CDR2 FNYEAQ. The CDR3 loop is CASSVSTSGFGELFF. The DNA for the CDR3 is TGTGCCAGCAGCGTATCCACTAGCGGGTTTGGGGAGCTGTTTTTT.

On this clonotype: A single base separates this from a much larger clone, so it may be a read error. The rearrangement links TRBV9 to TRBJ2-5; either TRBD1 or TRBD2 may supply D (5 bases each). The CDR3 spans 14 residues. CDR1 SGDLS and CDR2 YYNGEE come from the germline V gene. The CDR3 sequence: CASSPGTGMGTQCF. CDR3 sequence (DNA): TGTGCCAGCAGCCCTGGGACCGGAATGGGGACCCAGTGCTTC.

The sample holds many counts of this clonotype. The chain has TRBV6-1 and TRBJ1-6; TRBD1 might be the D (6 bases). From germline, CDR1 is MNHNS and CDR2 SASEGT. The CDR3 is 18 residues long. Between the trimmed V and J ends, which lost 5 bases and 2 bases, there was a span of 19 bases. The CDR3: CASSITGPETPYNSPLHF. CDR3 bases: TGTGCCAGCAGTATTACAGGGCCCGAAACCCCCTATAATTCACCCCTCCACTTT.

Of note for this clonotype: A single base separates this from a much larger clone, so it may be a read error. The chain links TRBV5-6 to TRBJ2-3; D possibly matches TRBD1 or TRBD2 (5 bases each). CDR3 length equals 12 residues. Trimming left V 4 bases short and J 15 bases short, with 18 bases between. Germline V gene sequence: CDR1 SGHDT, CDR2 YYEEEE. The DNA for the CDR3 is TGTGCCAGCAGCCGGACGACAGCGGTGGGATATTTT. This translates into CASSRTTAVGYF.

To note about this clonotype: A single base separates this from a much larger clone, so it may be a read error. This sequence joins TRBV7-2 and TRBJ2-4; TRBD2 matches 7 bases. Germline V gene data show CDR1 as SGHTA and CDR2 as FQGNSA. The junction had 3 bases not matched to a gene; V was cut back by 3 bases and J by 1 base. CDR3 length: 15 amino acids. The CDR3 protein is CASSLGGYAKNIQYF. The CDR3 DNA reads as TGTGCCAGCAGCTTGGGGGGGTACGCCAAAAACATTCAGTACTTC.

Regarding this clonotype: Compared with germline, one end of the junction differs, possibly owing to a read error. The chain couples TRBV7-9 to TRBJ1-2; TRBD1 is a possible D gene (6 bases). Germline V gives CDR1 SEHNR, CDR2 FQNEAQ (reference sequence). The CDR3 is made up of 15 amino acids. The CDR3 here is CASSQGTQGAYGYPF. The CDR3 nucleotides read TGTGCCAGCAGCCAAGGGACACAAGGAGCTTATGGCTACCCCTTC.

This clonotype was detected many times. The rearrangement uses TRBV6-5 and TRBJ1-2, with TRBD1 matching over 8 bases. Trimming cost V 6 bases and J 4 bases; bases outside gene matches: 13. The CDR3 totals 16 residues. In germline, CDR1 is MNHEY, CDR2 SVGAGI. The CDR3 region is CASRHPRTGKFYGYTF. In DNA form, the CDR3 reads TGTGCCAGCAGACACCCGAGGACAGGGAAATTCTATGGCTACACCTTC.

This clonotype is medium-sized in the sample. This chain links TRBV19 with TRBJ2-7; 7 positions match TRBD1. The CDR3 runs to 14 residues. Germline CDR1 and CDR2: LNHDA and SQIVND (reference sequence). With V trimmed by 5 bases and J by 1 base, 5 bases remained unmatched. The CDR3 bases are TGTGCCAGTAGTTTCCCGGGACAGTCCTACGAGCAGTACTTC. Its translation is CASSFPGQSYEQYF.

The V gene is TRBV7-2, the J gene TRBJ2-1; 10 nucleotides agree with TRBD1. Per germline, CDR1 SGHTA and CDR2 FQGNSA. V was clipped by 4 bases and J by 6 bases; unmatched bases: 6. The CDR3 spans 15 residues. DNA for the CDR3: TGTGCCAGCAGCTACCGGGACAGGGGTTCCAATGAGCAGTTCTTC. Translation: CASSYRDRGSNEQFF.

V is TRBV19 and J is TRBJ1-2; possibly TRBD1 for D (6 bases). Germline V gene data show CDR1 as LNHDA and CDR2 as SQIVND (reference sequence). This CDR3 is built from 14 residues. Trimming took 3 bases from V and 2 from J, leaving 10 bases between them. For the CDR3, the DNA is TGTGCCAGTAGTATCTTGACAGGCAACTATGGCTACACCTTC. Residues: CASSILTGNYGYTF.

This clonotype has a count of ten or more. The chain couples TRBV6-2 or TRBV6-3 to TRBJ2-5; D gene uncertain. Trimming took 5 bases from V and 5 from J, leaving 21 bases between them. CDR1 MNHEY and CDR2 SVGEGT come from the germline V gene. There are 16 residues in the CDR3. The CDR3 loop reads CASSPRIHRITETQYF. The CDR3 DNA reads TGTGCCAGCAGTCCCCGAATTCACCGTATCACGGAGACCCAGTACTTC.

The gene calls are TRBV10-1 and TRBJ2-3; TRBD2 agrees at 9 bases. V shed 6 bases and J 4 bases; nucleotides not matched to a gene: 8. Per the germline V gene, CDR1 is WNHNN and CDR2 is SYGVQD (reference sequence). This CDR3 comprises 15 residues. CDR3 sequence (DNA): TGCGCCAGCAGCGCGACTAGCGGAAACGCAGATACGCAGTATTTT. It yields the protein CASSATSGNADTQYF.

This clonotype showed up just once. This rearrangement joins TRBV7-9 to TRBJ2-1; D is undetermined. The CDR3 spans 11 residues. Trimming took 0 bases from V and 8 from J, leaving 2 bases between them. In germline, CDR1 is SEHNR, CDR2 FQNEAQ (reference sequence). For the CDR3, the DNA is TGTGCCAGCAGCTTAGCTTATGAGCAGTTCTTC. Translated: CASSLAYEQFF.

This clonotype was seen only once. An end of the junction does not agree with germline; a read error may underlie this. This chain links TRBV7-2 with TRBJ2-3, with TRBD2 as a possible D gene (5 bases). Germline lookup yields CDR1 SGHTA and CDR2 FQGNSA. CDR3 length equals 14 residues. CDR3 protein: CASSFLSSTDTRYF. DNA of the CDR3: TGTGCCAGCAGCTTCCTGTCTAGCACAGATACGCGGTATTTT.